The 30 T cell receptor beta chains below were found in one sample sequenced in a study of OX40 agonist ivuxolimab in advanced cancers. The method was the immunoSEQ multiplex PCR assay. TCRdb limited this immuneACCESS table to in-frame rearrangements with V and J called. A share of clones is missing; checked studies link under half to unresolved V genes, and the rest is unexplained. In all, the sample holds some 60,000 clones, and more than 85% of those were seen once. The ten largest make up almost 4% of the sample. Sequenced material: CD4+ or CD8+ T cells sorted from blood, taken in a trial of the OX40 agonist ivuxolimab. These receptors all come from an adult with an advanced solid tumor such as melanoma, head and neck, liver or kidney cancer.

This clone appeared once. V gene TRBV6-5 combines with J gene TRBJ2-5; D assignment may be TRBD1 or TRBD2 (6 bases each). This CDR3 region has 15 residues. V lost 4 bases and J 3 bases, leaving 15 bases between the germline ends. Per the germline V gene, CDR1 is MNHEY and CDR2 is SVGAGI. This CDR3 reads CASSLRGAREETQYF. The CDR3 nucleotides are TGTGCCAGCAGTTTAAGGGGGGCGCGTGAAGAGACCCAGTACTTC.

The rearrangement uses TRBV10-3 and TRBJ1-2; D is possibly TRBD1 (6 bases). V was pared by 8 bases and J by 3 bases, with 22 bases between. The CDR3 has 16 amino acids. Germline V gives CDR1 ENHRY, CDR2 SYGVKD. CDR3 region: CAIGTPDRTADYGYTF. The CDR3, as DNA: TGTGCCATCGGTACTCCGGACAGAACAGCTGACTATGGCTACACCTTC.

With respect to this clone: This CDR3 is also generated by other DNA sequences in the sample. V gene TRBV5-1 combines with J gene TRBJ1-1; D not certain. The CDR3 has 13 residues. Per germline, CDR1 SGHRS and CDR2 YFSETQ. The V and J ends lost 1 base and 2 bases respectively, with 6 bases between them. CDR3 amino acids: CASSLKGNTEAFF. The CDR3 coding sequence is TGCGCCAGCAGCTTGAAGGGAAACACTGAAGCTTTCTTT.

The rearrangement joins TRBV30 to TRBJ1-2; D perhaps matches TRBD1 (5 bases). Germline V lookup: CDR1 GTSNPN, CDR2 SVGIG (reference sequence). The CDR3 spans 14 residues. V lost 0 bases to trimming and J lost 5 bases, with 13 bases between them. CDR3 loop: CAWSVLRGWYGYTF. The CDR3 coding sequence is TGTGCCTGGAGTGTACTGAGGGGCTGGTATGGCTACACCTTC. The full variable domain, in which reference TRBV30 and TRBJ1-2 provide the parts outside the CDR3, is SQTIHQWPATLVQPVGSPLSLECTVEGTSNPNLYWYRQAAGRGLQLLFYSVGIGQISSEVPQNLSASRPQDRQFILSSKKLLLSDSGFYLCAWSVLRGWYGYTFGSGTRLTVV.

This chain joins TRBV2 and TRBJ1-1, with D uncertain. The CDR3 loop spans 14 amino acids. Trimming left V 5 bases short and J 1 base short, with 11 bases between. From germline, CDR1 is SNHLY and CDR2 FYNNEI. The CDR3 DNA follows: TGTGCCAGCAGTCCCTCGTATGGGAACACTGAAGCTTTCTTT. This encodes CASSPSYGNTEAFF.

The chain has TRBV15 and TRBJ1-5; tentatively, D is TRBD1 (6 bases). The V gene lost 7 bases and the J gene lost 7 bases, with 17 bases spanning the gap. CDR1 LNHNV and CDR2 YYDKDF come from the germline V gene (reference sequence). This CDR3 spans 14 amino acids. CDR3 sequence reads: CATMPRGAGQPQHF. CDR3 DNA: TGTGCCACCATGCCCCGGGGGGCTGGGCAGCCCCAGCATTTT.

The CDR3 sequence is CASSYRTSGGTFQETQYF. CDR3 sequence (DNA): TGTGCCAGCAGCTACCGGACTAGCGGGGGGACCTTTCAAGAGACCCAGTACTTC. This chain joins TRBV7-6 and TRBJ2-5, with 14 bases fitting TRBD2. The CDR3 runs to 18 residues. V was pared by 4 bases and J by 2 bases, with 9 bases of the junction left unmatched. Germline-derived CDR1 and CDR2 are SGHVS and FNYEAQ.

The CDR3 DNA is TGTGCCAGCAGCTTAGATGGCGCAACTAATGAAAAACTGTTTTTT. Translated: CASSLDGATNEKLFF. The chain is built from TRBV11-2 and TRBJ1-4; D is uncertain. Trimming removed 0 bases at V and 0 bases at J, with 5 bases between. Per germline, CDR1 SGHAT and CDR2 FQNNGV. There are 15 residues in the CDR3.

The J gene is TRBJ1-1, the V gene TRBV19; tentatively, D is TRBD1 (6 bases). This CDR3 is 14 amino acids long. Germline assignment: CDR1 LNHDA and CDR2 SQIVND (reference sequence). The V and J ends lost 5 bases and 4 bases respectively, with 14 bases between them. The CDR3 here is CASSAGTSSTEAFF. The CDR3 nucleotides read TGTGCCAGTAGTGCCGGGACAAGCAGCACTGAAGCTTTCTTT.

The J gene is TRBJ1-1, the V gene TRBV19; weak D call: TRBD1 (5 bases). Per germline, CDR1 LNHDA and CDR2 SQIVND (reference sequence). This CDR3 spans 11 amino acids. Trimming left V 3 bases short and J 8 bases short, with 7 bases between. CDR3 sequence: CASSMWTEAFF. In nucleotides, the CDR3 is TGTGCCAGTAGTATGTGGACAGAAGCTTTCTTT.

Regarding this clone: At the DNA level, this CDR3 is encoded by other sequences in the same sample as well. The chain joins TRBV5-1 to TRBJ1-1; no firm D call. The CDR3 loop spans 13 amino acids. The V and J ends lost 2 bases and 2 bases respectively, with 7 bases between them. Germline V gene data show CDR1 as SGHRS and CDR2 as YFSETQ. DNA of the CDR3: TGCGCCAGCAGCTTAAAGGGTAACACTGAAGCTTTCTTT. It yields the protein CASSLKGNTEAFF.

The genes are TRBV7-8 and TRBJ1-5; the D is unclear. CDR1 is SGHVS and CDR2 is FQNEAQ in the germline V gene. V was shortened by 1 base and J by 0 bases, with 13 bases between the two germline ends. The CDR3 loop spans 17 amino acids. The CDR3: CASSLGLAFNSNQPQHF. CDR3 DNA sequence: TGTGCCAGCAGCTTAGGGTTGGCATTTAATAGCAATCAGCCCCAGCATTTT.

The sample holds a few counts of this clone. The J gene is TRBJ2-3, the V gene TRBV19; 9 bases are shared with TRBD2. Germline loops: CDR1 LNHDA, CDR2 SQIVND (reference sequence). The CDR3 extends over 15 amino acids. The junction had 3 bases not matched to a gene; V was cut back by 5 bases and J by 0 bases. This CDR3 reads CASSSTSGSTDTQYF. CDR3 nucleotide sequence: TGTGCCAGTAGTTCGACTAGCGGTAGCACAGATACGCAGTATTTT.

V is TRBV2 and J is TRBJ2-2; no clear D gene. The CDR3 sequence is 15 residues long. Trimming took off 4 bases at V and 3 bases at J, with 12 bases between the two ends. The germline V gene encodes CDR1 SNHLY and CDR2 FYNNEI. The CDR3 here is CASSGNGVYTGELFF. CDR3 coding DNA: TGTGCCAGCAGTGGTAATGGGGTCTACACCGGGGAGCTGTTTTTT.

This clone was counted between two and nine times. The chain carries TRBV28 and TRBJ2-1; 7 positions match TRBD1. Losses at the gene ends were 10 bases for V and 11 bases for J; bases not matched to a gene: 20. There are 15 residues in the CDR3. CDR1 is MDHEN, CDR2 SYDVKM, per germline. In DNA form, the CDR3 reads TGTGCCACAGAGGGACAGCTCCTTGGAGGAGCCAAGCAGTTCTTC. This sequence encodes CATEGQLLGGAKQFF.

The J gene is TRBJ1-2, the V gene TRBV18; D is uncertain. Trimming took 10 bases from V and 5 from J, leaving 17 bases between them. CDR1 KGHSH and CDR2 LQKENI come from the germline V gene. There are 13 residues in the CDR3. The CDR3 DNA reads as TGTGCCACCGCCTATTTGAGCGCGTATGGCTACACCTTC. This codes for CATAYLSAYGYTF.

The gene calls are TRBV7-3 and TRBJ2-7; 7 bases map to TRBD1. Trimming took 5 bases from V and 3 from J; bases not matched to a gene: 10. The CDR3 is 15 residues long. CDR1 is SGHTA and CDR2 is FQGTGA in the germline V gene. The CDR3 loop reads CASSQRAGGYYEQYF. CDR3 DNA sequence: TGTGCCAGCAGCCAAAGGGCAGGGGGTTACTACGAGCAGTACTTC.

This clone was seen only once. CDR3 in amino acids: CASSIQGEASPLHF. In DNA, the CDR3 is TGTGCCAGTAGTATTCAGGGAGAGGCTTCACCCCTCCACTTT. This chain uses TRBV19 with TRBJ1-6; a possible D gene is TRBD1 (5 bases). The germline V gene encodes CDR1 LNHDA and CDR2 SQIVND (reference sequence). V lost 3 bases to trimming and J lost 9 bases, with 12 bases between them. The CDR3 sequence is 14 residues long. The whole variable domain, filled in from reference TRBV19 and TRBJ1-6, reads DGGITQSPKYLFRKEGQNVTLSCEQNLNHDAMYWYRQDPGQGLRLIYYSQIVNDFQKGDIAEGYSVSREKKESFPLTVTSAQKNPTAFYLCASSIQGEASPLHFGNGTRLTVT.

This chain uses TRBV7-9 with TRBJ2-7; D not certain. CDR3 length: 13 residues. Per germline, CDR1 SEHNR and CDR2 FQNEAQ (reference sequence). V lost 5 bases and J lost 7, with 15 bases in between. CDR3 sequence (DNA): TGTGCCAGCAGCCACGGACCTCTGTTGGAGCAGTACTTC. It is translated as CASSHGPLLEQYF.

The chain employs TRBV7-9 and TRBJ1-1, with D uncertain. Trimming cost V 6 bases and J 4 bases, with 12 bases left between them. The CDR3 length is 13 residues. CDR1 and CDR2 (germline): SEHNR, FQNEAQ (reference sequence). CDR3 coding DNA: TGTGCCAGCAGTCAATGGGAGAGCACTGAAGCTTTCTTT. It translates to CASSQWESTEAFF.

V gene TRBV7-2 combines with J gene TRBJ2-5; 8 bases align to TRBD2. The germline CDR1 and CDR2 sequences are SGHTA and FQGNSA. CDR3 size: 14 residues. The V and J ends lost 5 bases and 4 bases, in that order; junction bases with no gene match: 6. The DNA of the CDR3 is TGTGCCAGCAGCGTCCGGGGGGGAGGAGAGACCCAGTACTTC. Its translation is CASSVRGGGETQYF.

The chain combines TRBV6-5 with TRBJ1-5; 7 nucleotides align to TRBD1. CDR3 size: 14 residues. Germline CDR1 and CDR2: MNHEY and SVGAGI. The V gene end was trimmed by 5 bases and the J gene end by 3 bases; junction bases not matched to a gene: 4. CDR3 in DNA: TGTGCCAGCAGTACCGACAGGGCCAATCAGCCCCAGCATTTT. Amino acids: CASSTDRANQPQHF.

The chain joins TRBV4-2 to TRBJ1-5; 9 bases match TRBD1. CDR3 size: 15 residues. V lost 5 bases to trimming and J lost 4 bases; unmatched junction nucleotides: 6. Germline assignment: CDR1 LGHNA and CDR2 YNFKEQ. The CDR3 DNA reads TGTGCCAGCAGCTTGGGCGACAGGGGGAATCAGCCCCAGCATTTT. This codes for CASSLGDRGNQPQHF.

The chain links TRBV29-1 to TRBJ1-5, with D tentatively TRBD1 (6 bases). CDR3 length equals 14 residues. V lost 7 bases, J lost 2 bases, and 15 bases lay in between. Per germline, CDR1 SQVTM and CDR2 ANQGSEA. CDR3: CSASVTGGNQPQHF. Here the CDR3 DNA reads TGCAGCGCCTCAGTGACAGGTGGCAATCAGCCCCAGCATTTT.

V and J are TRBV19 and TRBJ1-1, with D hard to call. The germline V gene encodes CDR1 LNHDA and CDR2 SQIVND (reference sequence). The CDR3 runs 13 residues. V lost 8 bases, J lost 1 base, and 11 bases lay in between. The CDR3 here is CASARTRNTEAFF. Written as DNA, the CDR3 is TGTGCCAGTGCCCGGACCAGGAACACTGAAGCTTTCTTT.

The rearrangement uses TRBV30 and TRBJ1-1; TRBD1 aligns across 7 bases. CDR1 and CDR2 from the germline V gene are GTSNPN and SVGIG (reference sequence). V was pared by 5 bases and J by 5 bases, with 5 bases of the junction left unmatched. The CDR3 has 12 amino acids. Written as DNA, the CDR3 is TGTGCCTGGGGCAGGGGGGGGACTGAAGCTTTCTTT. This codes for CAWGRGGTEAFF.

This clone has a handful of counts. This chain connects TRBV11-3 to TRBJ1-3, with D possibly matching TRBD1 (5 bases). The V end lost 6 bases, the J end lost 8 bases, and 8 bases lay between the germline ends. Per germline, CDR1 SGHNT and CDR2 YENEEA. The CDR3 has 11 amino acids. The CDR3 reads CASSRRDTIYF. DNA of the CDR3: TGTGCCAGCAGTCGCAGGGACACCATATATTTT.

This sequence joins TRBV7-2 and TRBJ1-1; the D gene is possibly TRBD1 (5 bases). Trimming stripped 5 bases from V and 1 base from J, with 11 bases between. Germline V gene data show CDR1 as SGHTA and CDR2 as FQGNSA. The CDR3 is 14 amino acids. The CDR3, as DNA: TGTGCCAGCAGCACGCAAACAGGGAACACTGAAGCTTTCTTT. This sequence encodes CASSTQTGNTEAFF.

The CDR3 loop is CASRKDRVYGYTF. CDR3 in DNA: TGTGCCAGTAGGAAGGACAGGGTTTATGGCTACACCTTC. The chain is built from TRBV19 and TRBJ1-2, with 8 bases that match TRBD1. The trim removed 6 bases at V and 5 bases at J, leaving 5 bases unmatched. CDR1 is LNHDA, CDR2 SQIVND, per germline (reference sequence). The CDR3 loop spans 13 amino acids.

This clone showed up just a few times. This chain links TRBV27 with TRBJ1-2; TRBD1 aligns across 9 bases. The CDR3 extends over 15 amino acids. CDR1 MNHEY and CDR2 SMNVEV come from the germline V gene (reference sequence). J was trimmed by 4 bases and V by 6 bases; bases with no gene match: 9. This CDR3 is CASRDPGQGSYGYTF. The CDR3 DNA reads TGTGCCAGCAGAGATCCGGGACAGGGTTCCTATGGCTACACCTTC.